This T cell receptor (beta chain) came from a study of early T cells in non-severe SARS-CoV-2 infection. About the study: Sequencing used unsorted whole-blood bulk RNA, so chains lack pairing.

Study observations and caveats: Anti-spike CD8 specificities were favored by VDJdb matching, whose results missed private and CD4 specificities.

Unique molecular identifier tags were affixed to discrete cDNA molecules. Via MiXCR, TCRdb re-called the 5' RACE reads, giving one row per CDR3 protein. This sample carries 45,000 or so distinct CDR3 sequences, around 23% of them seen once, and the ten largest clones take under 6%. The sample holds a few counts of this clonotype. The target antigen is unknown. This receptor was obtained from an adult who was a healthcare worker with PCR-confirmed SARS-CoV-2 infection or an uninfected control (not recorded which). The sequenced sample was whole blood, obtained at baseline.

The CDR3 loop is CASGTGAQETQYF. The CDR3 nucleotides are TGTGCCAGCGGTACGGGGGCCCAAGAGACCCAGTACTTC. The chain couples TRBV7-3 to TRBJ2-5; either TRBD1 or TRBD2 may fit D (6 bases each). V lost 8 bases, J lost 1 base, and 11 bases lay in between. Per germline, CDR1 SGHTA and CDR2 FQGTGA. The CDR3 consists of 13 residues. The variable domain in full, completed from reference TRBV7-3 and TRBJ2-5, reads GAGVSQTPSNKVTEKGKYVELRCDPISGHTALYWYRQSLGQGPEFLIYFQGTGAADDSGLPNDRFFAVRPEGSVSTLKIQRTERGDSAVYLCASGTGAQETQYFGPGTRLLVL.